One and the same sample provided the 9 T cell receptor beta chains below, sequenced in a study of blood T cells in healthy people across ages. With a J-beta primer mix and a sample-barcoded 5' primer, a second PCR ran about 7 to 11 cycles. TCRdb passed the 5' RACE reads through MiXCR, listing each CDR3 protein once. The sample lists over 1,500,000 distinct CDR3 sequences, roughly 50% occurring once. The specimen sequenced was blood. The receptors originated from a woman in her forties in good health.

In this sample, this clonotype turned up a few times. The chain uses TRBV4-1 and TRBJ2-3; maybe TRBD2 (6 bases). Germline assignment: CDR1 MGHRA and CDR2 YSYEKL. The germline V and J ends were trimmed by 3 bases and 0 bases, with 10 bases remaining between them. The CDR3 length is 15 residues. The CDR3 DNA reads TGCGCCAGCAGCCAGATACTAGCAAGCACAGATACGCAGTATTTT. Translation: CASSQILASTDTQYF.

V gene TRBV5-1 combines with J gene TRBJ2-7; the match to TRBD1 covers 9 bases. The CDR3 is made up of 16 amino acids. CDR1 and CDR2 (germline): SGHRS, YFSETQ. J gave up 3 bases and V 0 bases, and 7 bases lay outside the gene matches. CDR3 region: CASSLDPGTGNYEQYF. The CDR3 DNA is TGCGCCAGCAGCTTGGATCCCGGGACAGGGAACTACGAGCAGTACTTC. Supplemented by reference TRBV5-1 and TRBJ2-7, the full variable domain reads KAGVTQTPRYLIKTRGQQVTLSCSPISGHRSVSWYQQTPGQGLQFLFEYFSETQRNKGNFPGRFSGRQFSNSRSEMNVSTLELGDSALYLCASSLDPGTGNYEQYFGPGTRLTVT.

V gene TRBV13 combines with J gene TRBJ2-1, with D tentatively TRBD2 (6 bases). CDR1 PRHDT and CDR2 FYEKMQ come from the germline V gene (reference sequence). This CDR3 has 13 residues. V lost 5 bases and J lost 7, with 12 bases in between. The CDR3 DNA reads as TGTGCCAGCAGCGGGCGCGGGGAGAATGAGCAGTTCTTC. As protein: CASSGRGENEQFF.

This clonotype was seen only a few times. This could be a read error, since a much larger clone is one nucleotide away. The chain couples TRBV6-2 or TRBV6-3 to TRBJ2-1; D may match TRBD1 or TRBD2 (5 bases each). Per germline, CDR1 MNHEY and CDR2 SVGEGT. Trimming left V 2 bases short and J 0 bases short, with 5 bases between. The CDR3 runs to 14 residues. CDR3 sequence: CASSYGTSYNEQFF. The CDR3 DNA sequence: TGTGCCAGCAGTTACGGGACCTCCTACAATGAGCAGTTCTTC.

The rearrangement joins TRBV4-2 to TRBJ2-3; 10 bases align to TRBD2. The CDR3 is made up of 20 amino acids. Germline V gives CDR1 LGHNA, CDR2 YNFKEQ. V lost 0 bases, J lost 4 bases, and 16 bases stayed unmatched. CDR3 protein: CASSQEYGASGGGYADTQYF. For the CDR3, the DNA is TGTGCCAGCAGCCAAGAGTATGGGGCTAGCGGGGGAGGGTATGCAGATACGCAGTATTTT.

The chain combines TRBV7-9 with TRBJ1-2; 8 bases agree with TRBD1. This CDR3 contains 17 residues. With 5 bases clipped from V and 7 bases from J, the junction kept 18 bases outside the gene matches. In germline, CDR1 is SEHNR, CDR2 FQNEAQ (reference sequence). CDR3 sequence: CASSQTRTDRGGGGYTF. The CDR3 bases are TGTGCCAGCAGCCAGACCCGTACCGACAGGGGCGGCGGTGGCTACACCTTC.

CDR3: CASSFSGTGGFEQYF. As DNA, the CDR3 is TGTGCCAGCAGTTTCTCCGGGACAGGGGGCTTCGAGCAGTACTTC. The gene calls are TRBV27 and TRBJ2-7; 12 bases are a match to TRBD1. Germline CDR1 is MNHEY and CDR2 is SMNVEV (reference sequence). V gave up 3 bases and J gave up 6 bases; unmatched junction bases: 6. The CDR3 is made up of 15 amino acids.

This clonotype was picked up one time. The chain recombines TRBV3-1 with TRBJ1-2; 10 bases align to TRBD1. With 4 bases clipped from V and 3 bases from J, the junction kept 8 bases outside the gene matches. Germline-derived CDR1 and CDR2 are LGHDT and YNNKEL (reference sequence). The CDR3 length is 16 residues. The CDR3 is CASSLWGQGLYYGYTF. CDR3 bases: TGTGCCAGCAGCCTGTGGGGACAGGGGCTTTACTATGGCTACACCTTC.

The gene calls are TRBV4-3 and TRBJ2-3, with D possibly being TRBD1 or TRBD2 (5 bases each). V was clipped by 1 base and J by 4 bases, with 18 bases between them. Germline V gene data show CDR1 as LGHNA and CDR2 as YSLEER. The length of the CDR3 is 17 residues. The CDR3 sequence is CASSQAPGRIGADTQYF. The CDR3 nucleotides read TGCGCCAGCAGCCAAGCCCCGGGGCGAATCGGAGCAGATACGCAGTATTTT.